This T cell receptor (beta chain) came from a study of metastatic and nonmetastatic thyroid tumors. About the research overall: Malignant thyroid and benign thyroid patients provided blood and tumor or nodule tissue whose repertoires were compared. The study's findings and limits: It was reported that TCR beta diversity was significantly higher in malignant thyroid tumors than benign nodules, in blood and tumor.

Original processing notes: The authors used CDR3 differences across clinicopathological groups to build a distant-metastasis classifier for papillary thyroid cancer. From the PCR reads, TCRdb re-called clones with MiXCR. The V and J calls shown here were made by TCRdb, not taken from the authors' results. Among just under 20,000 clones listed, 37% were seen once. On this clone itself: Antigen unknown.

No treatment had been given to any patient before thyroid surgery. V lost 3 bases and J lost 0, with 13 bases in between. Germline CDR1 reads DFQATT; CDR2 reads SNEGSKA (reference sequence). CDR3 length: 15 residues. This receptor was taken from a female donor with papillary thyroid cancer or a benign thyroid nodule (not recorded which). Some clones in this sample may be carry-over from other donors' samples. The genes are TRBV20-1 and TRBJ2-3, with D possibly called TRBD1 or TRBD2 (5 bases each). Sequences were obtained from tumor tissue. The CDR3 loop reads CSASDRDPSTDTQYF. CDR3 in DNA: TGCAGTGCTAGTGACCGGGACCCTAGCACAGATACGCAGTATTTT.